This is a list of T cell receptor beta chains from one sample in a study of vaccination and CD4 T cells after COVID-19. Their target antigens are unknown. TCRdb itself ran the PCR reads through MiXCR, one entry per CDR3 protein. Of more than 12,000 distinct CDR3 sequences in the sample, about 48% were seen once. Sequencing used CD4+ T cells from blood, cultured in vitro. The receptor set was obtained from a human donor who had recovered from COVID-19. Each CDR3 is given with its conserved first and last residue. The D gene is left open where the match is weak. Expanded clones get a size class; other rows say once, few or many, or leave the size out.

clone_size j_call d_call v_call cdr3_aa cdr3_nt
. TRBJ2-1 . TRBV28 CASSPSGLGPNEQFF TGTGCCAGCAGCCCGTCGGGACTCGGCCCCAATGAGCAGTTCTTC
few TRBJ1-6 . TRBV7-2 CASSLSFDSGQYNSPLHF TGTGCCAGCAGCTTAAGTTTCGACAGCGGCCAATATAATTCACCCCTCCACTTT
. TRBJ2-7 . TRBV6-2/TRBV6-3 CASSYSGGTSYEQYF TGTGCCAGCAGTTACTCGGGCGGGACCTCCTACGAGCAGTACTTC
. TRBJ1-1 . TRBV11-3 CASSYSGLPMNTEAFF TGTGCCAGCAGCTACTCAGGACTCCCTATGAACACTGAAGCTTTCTTT
once TRBJ2-2 TRBD2 TRBV7-2 CASSSGLAGGYNTGELFF TGTGCCAGCAGCTCAGGACTAGCGGGAGGTTACAACACCGGGGAGCTGTTTTTT
few TRBJ2-7 . TRBV7-2 CASSLSGGVPPYEQYF TGTGCCAGCAGCTTGAGCGGAGGGGTTCCTCCCTACGAGCAGTACTTC
few TRBJ2-1 TRBD1 TRBV20-1 CSARGTGSVYNEQFF TGCAGTGCTAGGGGGACAGGGTCGGTCTACAATGAGCAGTTCTTC
few TRBJ1-2 . TRBV27 CASSLSGGLGYGYTF TGTGCCAGCAGTTTATCTGGGGGGCTGGGCTATGGCTACACCTTC
. TRBJ2-7 . TRBV30 CAWNRRTRTSYEQYF TGTGCCTGGAACCGAAGGACGAGGACCTCCTACGAGCAGTACTTC
. TRBJ2-7 . TRBV2 CASSAGTQNYSYEQYF TGTGCCAGCAGCGCCGGTACTCAGAATTACTCCTACGAGCAGTACTTC
. TRBJ2-5 . TRBV6-5 CASSFAYLETQYF TGTGCCAGCAGTTTCGCTTATTTGGAGACCCAGTACTTC
. TRBJ2-5 . TRBV18 CASSPDLTKYF TGTGCCAGCTCACCGGACTTAACCAAGTACTTC
few TRBJ1-5 . TRBV21-1 CASSNGSLSNQPQHF TGTGCCAGCAGCAACGGTTCCCTTAGCAATCAGCCCCAGCATTTT
. TRBJ1-1 . TRBV6-1 CASSRGGLNTEAFF TGTGCCAGCAGTCGCGGGGGACTGAACACTGAAGCTTTCTTT
few TRBJ1-3 . TRBV30 CAWSATAHRHGGNSGNTIYF TGTGCCTGGAGTGCCACCGCACACAGGCATGGGGGAAACTCTGGAAACACCATATATTTT
. TRBJ1-2 . TRBV5-4 CASSLSQENNYGYTF TGTGCCAGCAGCTTGTCACAGGAGAACAACTATGGCTACACCTTC
. TRBJ2-3 TRBD2 TRBV29-1 CSALAGGGTDTQYF TGCAGCGCCTTAGCGGGAGGAGGCACAGATACGCAGTATTTT
. TRBJ2-3 . TRBV14 CASSQAGIRATQYF TGTGCCAGCAGCCAAGCGGGGATTAGAGCTACGCAGTATTTT
few TRBJ2-5 . TRBV2 CARGGGGETQYF TGTGCCAGGGGTGGCGGTGGGGAGACCCAGTACTTC
few TRBJ1-2 . TRBV20-1 CSAAPGTDNYGYTF TGCAGTGCTGCCCCCGGGACGGATAACTATGGCTACACCTTC
. TRBJ1-4 . TRBV2 CASLSGPNEKLFF TGTGCCAGCCTGTCCGGGCCTAATGAAAAACTGTTTTTT
few TRBJ1-6 . TRBV20-1 CSASDRRDPYNSPLHF TGCAGTGCTAGCGATAGGCGCGACCCTTATAATTCACCCCTCCACTTT
. TRBJ2-5 . TRBV11-2 CASSGADWYQETQYF TGTGCCAGCAGTGGAGCGGACTGGTACCAAGAGACCCAGTACTTC
. TRBJ1-2 TRBD1 TRBV10-3 CAISEQGAALPLYGYTF TGTGCCATCAGTGAGCAGGGGGCTGCCCTTCCACTCTATGGCTACACCTTC
. TRBJ1-5 . TRBV6-1 CASREQGQPQHF TGTGCCAGCAGAGAACAGGGCCAGCCCCAGCATTTT
. TRBJ2-2 TRBD1 TRBV11-2 CASSRDRVGGELFF TGTGCCAGCAGCCGCGACAGGGTCGGCGGGGAGCTGTTTTTT
few TRBJ1-2 . TRBV20-1 CSARGGGLVYGYTF TGCAGTGCTAGAGGGGGGGGCCTGGTCTATGGCTACACCTTC
. TRBJ2-2 . TRBV21-1 CASSSPGLAGGHNGELFF TGTGCCAGCAGCTCCCCGGGACTAGCGGGAGGGCATAACGGGGAGCTGTTTTTT
. TRBJ1-5 . TRBV7-2 CASSLGRDAQPQHF TGTGCCAGCAGCTTAGGGAGGGACGCTCAGCCCCAGCATTTT
few TRBJ2-3 TRBD2 TRBV20-1 CSASSGGTDTQYF TGCAGTGCCTCTAGCGGGGGAACAGATACGCAGTATTTT
. TRBJ2-3 TRBD2 TRBV6-5 CASSYSGTSGGSTDTQYF TGTGCCAGCAGTTACTCCGGGACTAGCGGGGGGAGCACAGATACGCAGTATTTT
. TRBJ1-5 TRBD1 TRBV6-1 CASSPGQDRGRIQPQHF TGTGCCAGCAGTCCGGGACAGGATCGTGGGAGGATTCAGCCCCAGCATTTT
few TRBJ1-2 . TRBV11-2 CASSLGYNRDYGYTF TGTGCCAGCAGCTTAGGGTATAACAGGGATTATGGCTACACCTTC
. TRBJ2-5 . TRBV20-1 CSAPGGGRANQETQYF TGCAGTGCGCCTGGGGGAGGCAGGGCTAACCAAGAGACCCAGTACTTC
. TRBJ1-5 . TRBV18 CASSPTQTNQPQHF TGTGCCAGCTCACCAACACAGACAAATCAGCCCCAGCATTTT
few TRBJ2-3 TRBD2 TRBV10-1 CASSAGTSGGTDTQYF TGCGCCAGCAGCGCCGGGACTAGCGGGGGGACAGATACGCAGTATTTT
. TRBJ1-2 . TRBV7-2 CASSLQGVDNYGYTF TGTGCCAGCAGCTTACAGGGAGTGGATAACTATGGCTACACCTTC
. TRBJ2-7 . TRBV20-1 CSATGLSYEQYF TGCAGTGCTACGGGCCTAAGCTACGAGCAGTACTTC
. TRBJ2-7 . TRBV6-5 CASSYAPGQTYEQYF TGTGCCAGCAGTTACGCCCCGGGACAAACCTACGAGCAGTACTTC
. TRBJ1-1 . TRBV7-6 CASSLAAGTEAFF TGTGCCAGCAGCTTAGCCGCAGGCACTGAAGCTTTCTTT
few TRBJ2-2 . TRBV6-1 CASSKGPTPGELFF TGTGCCAGCAGTAAGGGCCCGACACCCGGGGAGCTGTTTTTT
. TRBJ2-2 TRBD1 TRBV6-1 CASSGTGGVGELFF TGTGCCAGCAGTGGGACAGGTGGAGTCGGGGAGCTGTTTTTT
. TRBJ2-3 TRBD2 TRBV28 CASSLNPGQRGAGGPADTQYF TGTGCCAGCAGTTTAAACCCCGGTCAGAGGGGAGCGGGAGGGCCTGCAGATACGCAGTATTTT
few TRBJ1-3 . TRBV20-1 CSARGAGTISGNTIYF TGCAGTGCTAGGGGAGCGGGAACGATCTCTGGAAACACCATATATTTT
. TRBJ2-3 . TRBV24-1 CATSDFTASGDTQYF TGTGCCACCAGTGATTTTACCGCGTCCGGAGATACGCAGTATTTT
few TRBJ1-1 . TRBV6-1 CASSEPGGVVATEAFF TGTGCCAGCAGTGAGCCCGGGGGGGTAGTGGCCACTGAAGCTTTCTTT
. TRBJ2-3 TRBD1 TRBV19 CASSPWDRGTDTQYF TGTGCCAGTAGTCCCTGGGACAGGGGCACAGATACGCAGTATTTT
few TRBJ2-1 . TRBV27 CASSSVSDWEYNEQFF TGTGCCAGCAGCTCCGTATCGGACTGGGAGTACAATGAGCAGTTCTTC
. TRBJ1-6 . TRBV20-1 CSASSRADNSPLHF TGCAGTGCTAGCTCGCGGGCGGATAATTCACCCCTCCACTTT